These 21 T cell receptor beta chains share one sample of origin, sequenced in a study of resident and recirculating memory T cells in vitiligo. The assay was immunoSEQ multiplex PCR, and TCRdb's table has in-frame clones only and misses some. In the table there are 40,000 to 50,000 clones, around nine tenths of which are singletons. Sequenced input: blood. Receptor source: a male donor with vitiligo.

The chain employs TRBV7-9 and TRBJ1-2; D is perhaps TRBD1 (5 bases). The germline V and J ends were trimmed by 8 bases and 9 bases, with 22 bases remaining between them. The CDR3 runs to 14 residues. Germline V gives CDR1 SEHNR, CDR2 FQNEAQ (reference sequence). CDR3: CASEFGHRVDRYTF. DNA for the CDR3: TGTGCCAGCGAATTCGGACATAGGGTCGATCGCTACACCTTC.

The rearrangement links TRBV7-2 to TRBJ2-5, with D tentatively TRBD1 (5 bases). CDR3 length: 14 residues. Germline-derived CDR1 and CDR2 are SGHTA and FQGNSA. V gave up 5 bases and J gave up 2 bases, with 12 bases separating them. CDR3 sequence (DNA): TGTGCCAGCAGCAGACCTAGACAGCAAGAGACCCAGTACTTC. Protein product: CASSRPRQQETQYF.

The chain links TRBV19 to TRBJ2-2, with 9 bases identical to TRBD2. The CDR3 spans 15 residues. V trimming: 3 bases; J trimming: 8 bases; junction bases outside the gene matches: 7. The germline V gene encodes CDR1 LNHDA and CDR2 SQIVND (reference sequence). CDR3 coding DNA: TGTGCCAGTAGTATCCTAGCGGGGCCTTGGGGGGAGCTGTTTTTT. Translated, it gives CASSILAGPWGELFF. The whole variable domain, filled in from reference TRBV19 and TRBJ2-2, reads DGGITQSPKYLFRKEGQNVTLSCEQNLNHDAMYWYRQDPGQGLRLIYYSQIVNDFQKGDIAEGYSVSREKKESFPLTVTSAQKNPTAFYLCASSILAGPWGELFFGEGSRLTVL.

This clone was seen a few times. The chain employs TRBV7-2 and TRBJ1-5; weak D call: TRBD1 (6 bases). Trimming pared 5 bases from V and 4 bases from J, leaving 12 bases between. CDR1 is SGHTA, CDR2 FQGNSA, per germline. This CDR3 is built from 14 residues. As DNA, the CDR3 is TGTGCCAGCAGCCCAGGGGAACCTAATCAGCCCCAGCATTTT. Its translation is CASSPGEPNQPQHF.

The rearrangement joins TRBV10-3 to TRBJ2-1; 10 nucleotides agree with TRBD2. Germline loops: CDR1 ENHRY, CDR2 SYGVKD. Trimming cost V 8 bases and J 9 bases; bases outside gene matches: 13. The CDR3 covers 15 residues. In DNA, the CDR3 is TGTGCCATCCACCCTAGCGGGGGCCGGCAGATTGAGCAGTTCTTC. Translated: CAIHPSGGRQIEQFF.

The J gene is TRBJ2-2, the V gene TRBV30; tentative D call: TRBD1 (6 bases). Germline values: CDR1 GTSNPN, CDR2 SVGIG (reference sequence). The CDR3 is 14 residues long. Trimming shortened V by 4 bases and J by 8 bases, and 17 bases separated the two germline ends. The CDR3 sequence: CAWTGPGDVGELFF. The CDR3 DNA follows: TGTGCCTGGACCGGACCAGGGGACGTTGGGGAGCTGTTTTTT. The entire variable domain, with the rest obtained from reference TRBV30 and TRBJ2-2, is as follows: SQTIHQWPATLVQPVGSPLSLECTVEGTSNPNLYWYRQAAGRGLQLLFYSVGIGQISSEVPQNLSASRPQDRQFILSSKKLLLSDSGFYLCAWTGPGDVGELFFGEGSRLTVL.

V usage is TRBV9 and J usage is TRBJ2-1; 12 bases are shared with TRBD2. With V trimmed by 6 bases and J by 6 bases, 4 bases remained unmatched. This CDR3 contains 14 residues. The germline gives CDR1 SGDLS, CDR2 YYNGEE. The CDR3 spells CASNQLAGGNEQFF. The CDR3 nucleotides read TGTGCCAGCAACCAACTAGCGGGGGGCAATGAGCAGTTCTTC.

The chain employs TRBV7-9 and TRBJ1-1; tentative D call: TRBD1 (6 bases). The V and J ends lost 8 bases and 4 bases respectively, with 20 bases between them. The CDR3 has 15 residues. Germline lookup yields CDR1 SEHNR and CDR2 FQNEAQ (reference sequence). CDR3 coding DNA: TGTGCCAGCCGTAAAGCGGGGGCGCAGGTCACTGAAGCTTTCTTT. It specifies CASRKAGAQVTEAFF.

This clone was seen just once. J is TRBJ1-1 and V is TRBV5-1; D is unresolved. CDR1 SGHRS and CDR2 YFSETQ come from the germline V gene. The CDR3 is 15 residues long. V lost 0 bases and J 1 base, leaving 10 bases between the germline ends. CDR3 sequence (DNA): TGCGCCAGCAGCTTGGGATCCGCTACGAACACTGAAGCTTTCTTT. It yields the protein CASSLGSATNTEAFF.

The genes are TRBV7-3 and TRBJ2-7, with D hard to call. Germline-derived CDR1 and CDR2 are SGHTA and FQGTGA. The CDR3 is 13 residues long. Trimming took off 2 bases at V and 2 bases at J, with 7 bases between the two ends. CDR3 bases: TGTGCCAGCAGCTTAGAGGCCCCCTACGAGCAGTACTTC. This gives the protein CASSLEAPYEQYF.

The V call is TRBV5-4, the J call TRBJ2-2; TRBD2 aligns across 10 bases. The trim removed 4 bases at V and 6 bases at J, leaving 6 bases unmatched. The germline CDR1 and CDR2 sequences are SGHNT and YYREEE (reference sequence). The CDR3 spans 15 residues. The DNA of the CDR3 is TGTGCCAGCAGCCATCGAGCGGGGGGGCCCGGGGAGCTGTTTTTT. As protein: CASSHRAGGPGELFF.

The chain links TRBV9 to TRBJ2-7, with 12 bases aligning to TRBD1. CDR1 SGDLS and CDR2 YYNGEE come from the germline V gene. The J segment lost 6 bases and the V segment lost 2 bases, leaving 6 bases of the junction unmatched. CDR3 size: 15 residues. In DNA form, the CDR3 reads TGTGCCAGCAGCGTTTGGGGGACAGGGGGCTCCGAGCAGTACTTC. Its translation is CASSVWGTGGSEQYF.

The rearrangement links TRBV5-1 to TRBJ2-5; maybe TRBD1 (6 bases). Looked up from germline, CDR1 is SGHRS and CDR2 is YFSETQ. The CDR3 is 14 residues long. Trimming left V 2 bases short and J 4 bases short, with 12 bases between. CDR3 DNA sequence: TGCGCCAGCAGCTTTACAGGGTTCAGAGAGACCCAGTACTTC. This gives the protein CASSFTGFRETQYF.

This clone was observed once. The genes are TRBV5-1 and TRBJ2-2; 8 positions agree with TRBD1. This CDR3 has 14 residues. V was pared by 0 bases and J by 10 bases, with 5 bases of the junction left unmatched. CDR1 is SGHRS and CDR2 is YFSETQ in the germline V gene. Here the CDR3 reads CASSLDTGGMELFF. For the CDR3, the DNA is TGCGCCAGCAGCTTGGATACAGGGGGTATGGAGCTGTTTTTT.

The chain carries TRBV6-5 and TRBJ2-1; D is perhaps TRBD2 (6 bases). V lost 2 bases and J 7 bases, leaving 9 bases between the germline ends. CDR3 size: 13 residues. The germline CDR1 and CDR2 sequences are MNHEY and SVGAGI. CDR3 protein: CASSYLGGNEQFF. As DNA, the CDR3 is TGTGCCAGCAGTTACCTGGGAGGAAATGAGCAGTTCTTC.

The chain joins TRBV7-2 to TRBJ1-6, with 12 bases that match TRBD1. Germline CDR1 is SGHTA and CDR2 is FQGNSA. The CDR3 has 16 amino acids. The V segment lost 5 bases and the J segment 8 bases; nucleotides outside the gene matches: 7. The CDR3 DNA reads TGTGCCAGCAGCCCACCGGGACAGGGGGCATATTCACCCCTCCACTTT. Translated: CASSPPGQGAYSPLHF.

The CDR3 is CASSPRRDRGGHAGELFF. CDR3 DNA: TGTGCCAGCTCACCTCGTCGGGACAGGGGCGGCCATGCCGGGGAGCTGTTTTTT. The chain recombines TRBV18 with TRBJ2-2, with 10 bases matching TRBD1. The CDR3 totals 18 residues. The J segment lost 6 bases and the V segment lost 3 bases, leaving 13 bases of the junction unmatched. The germline V gene has CDR1 KGHSH and CDR2 LQKENI. Drawing the rest from reference TRBV18 and TRBJ2-2, the complete variable domain is NAGVMQNPRHLVRRRGQEARLRCSPMKGHSHVYWYRQLPEEGLKFMVYLQKENIIDESGMPKERFSAEFPKEGPSILRIQQVVRGDSAAYFCASSPRRDRGGHAGELFFGEGSRLTVL.

The rearrangement joins TRBV19 to TRBJ2-5, with TRBD2 as a possible D gene (6 bases). Looked up from germline, CDR1 is LNHDA and CDR2 is SQIVND (reference sequence). CDR3 length equals 13 residues. Between the trimmed V and J ends, which lost 3 bases and 5 bases, there was a span of 10 bases. The CDR3 loop is CASSIPGGETQYF. Here the CDR3 DNA reads TGTGCCAGTAGTATCCCCGGGGGTGAGACCCAGTACTTC.

The gene calls are TRBV5-4 and TRBJ2-1; 15 bases fit TRBD2. V dropped 4 bases and J dropped 6; count of bases not matched to a gene: 8. Germline V gene lookup returns CDR1 SGHNT and CDR2 YYREEE (reference sequence). This CDR3 contains 17 residues. The CDR3 is CASSKGLAGGRRNEQFF. In DNA form, the CDR3 reads TGTGCCAGCAGCAAAGGACTAGCGGGGGGGCGTCGCAATGAGCAGTTCTTC.

This clone was detected once. The chain joins TRBV5-6 to TRBJ2-1, with 11 bases identical to TRBD2. This CDR3 comprises 15 residues. Looked up from germline, CDR1 is SGHDT and CDR2 is YYEEEE. J was trimmed by 9 bases and V by 5 bases; bases with no gene match: 10. The CDR3 loop is CASRRIAGGRGEQFF. CDR3 sequence (DNA): TGTGCCAGCAGGCGAATAGCGGGGGGGCGAGGTGAGCAGTTCTTC.

The chain carries TRBV5-6 and TRBJ1-6; 7 bases line up with TRBD1. CDR1 is SGHDT, CDR2 YYEEEE, per germline. The length of the CDR3 is 15 residues. Trimming cost V 0 bases and J 10 bases; bases outside gene matches: 7. CDR3 sequence (DNA): TGTGCCAGCAGCTTGGTAAGGGGGCAAACGTCACCCCTCCACTTT. Translating gives CASSLVRGQTSPLHF.